The TCR beta chain under discussion was sequenced for a study of blood T cell repertoires in COVID-19. As for the study in general: Some COVID-19 samples were acute and others convalescent; all came from the United States, Italy and Spain. Sources were T cells, B-cell-depleted T cells, or PBMCs; the material itself was cDNA or gDNA.

The ends lost 5 bases at V and 3 bases at J; junction bases unmatched: 7. CDR3 length: 14 residues. Germline CDR1 reads SGHVS; CDR2 reads FQNEAQ. Individuals aged about 18 to 90 years were recruited from roughly 23 US areas. As handled by the study authors: Amplified reference gene primers provided the basis for estimating nucleated cell counts. Generated by immunoSEQ multiplex PCR, the TCRdb table keeps only in-frame clones and is missing some. V and J calls and clone size are as listed in that table; D and trimming were resolved from the DNA. The sample records 200,000 to 250,000 clones, 81% being singletons.

V gene TRBV7-8 combines with J gene TRBJ2-7; 7 positions match TRBD1. This receptor was taken from a woman between 45 and 65 years old with acute COVID-19. The sample comprised PBMCs or T cells enriched from blood (not recorded which). CDR3 nucleotides: TGTGCCAGCAGCCAATCCGGGACAGACTACGAGCAGTACTTC. It specifies CASSQSGTDYEQYF.